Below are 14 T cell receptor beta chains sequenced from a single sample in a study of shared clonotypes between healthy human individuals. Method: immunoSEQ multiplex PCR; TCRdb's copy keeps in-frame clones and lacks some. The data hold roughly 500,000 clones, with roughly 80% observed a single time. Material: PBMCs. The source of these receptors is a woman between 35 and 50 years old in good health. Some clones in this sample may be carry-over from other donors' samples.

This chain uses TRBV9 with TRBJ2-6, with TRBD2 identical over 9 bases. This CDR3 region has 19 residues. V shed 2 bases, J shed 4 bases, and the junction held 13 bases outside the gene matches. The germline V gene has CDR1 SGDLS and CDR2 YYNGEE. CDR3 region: CASSVGLGSGSSGANVLTF. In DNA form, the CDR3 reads TGTGCCAGCAGCGTGGGTTTGGGTAGCGGGAGTTCCGGGGCCAACGTCCTGACTTTC. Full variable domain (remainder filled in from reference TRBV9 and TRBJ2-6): DSGVTQTPKHLITATGQRVTLRCSPRSGDLSVYWYQQSLDQGLQFLIQYYNGEERAKGNILERFSAQQFPDLHSELNLSSLELGDSALYFCASSVGLGSGSSGANVLTFGAGSRLTVL.

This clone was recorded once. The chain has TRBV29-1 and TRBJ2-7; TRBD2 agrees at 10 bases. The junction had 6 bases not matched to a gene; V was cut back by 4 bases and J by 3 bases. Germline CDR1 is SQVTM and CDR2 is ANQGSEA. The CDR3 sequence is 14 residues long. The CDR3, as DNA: TGCAGCGTTGGGAGGGCTAGCGGGAGCTACGAGCAGTACTTC. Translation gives CSVGRASGSYEQYF.

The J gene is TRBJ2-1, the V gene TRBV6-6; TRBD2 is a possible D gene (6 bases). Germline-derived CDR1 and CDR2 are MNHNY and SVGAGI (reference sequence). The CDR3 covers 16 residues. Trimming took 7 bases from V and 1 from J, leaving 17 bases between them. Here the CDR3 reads CASKPNGRGSYNEQFF. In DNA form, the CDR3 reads TGTGCCAGCAAGCCTAACGGGAGAGGGTCCTACAATGAGCAGTTCTTC.

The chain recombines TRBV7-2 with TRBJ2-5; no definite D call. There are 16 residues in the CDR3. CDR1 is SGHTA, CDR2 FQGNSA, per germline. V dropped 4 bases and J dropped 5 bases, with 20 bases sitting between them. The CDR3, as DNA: TGTGCCAGCAGCTCCCGTAAGGCTCCGGGTGGGGAGACCCAGTACTTC. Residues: CASSSRKAPGGETQYF. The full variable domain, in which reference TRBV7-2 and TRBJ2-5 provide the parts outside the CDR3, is GAGVSQSPSNKVTEKGKDVELRCDPISGHTALYWYRQSLGQGLEFLIYFQGNSAPDKSGLPSDRFSAERTGGSVSTLTIQRTQQEDSAVYLCASSSRKAPGGETQYFGPGTRLLVL.

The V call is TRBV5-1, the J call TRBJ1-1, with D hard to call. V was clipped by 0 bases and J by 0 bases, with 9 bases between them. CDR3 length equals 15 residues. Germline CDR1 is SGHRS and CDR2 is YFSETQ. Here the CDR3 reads CASSLGADMNTEAFF. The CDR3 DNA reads TGCGCCAGCAGCTTGGGGGCTGATATGAACACTGAAGCTTTCTTT. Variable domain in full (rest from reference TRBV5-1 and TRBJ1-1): KAGVTQTPRYLIKTRGQQVTLSCSPISGHRSVSWYQQTPGQGLQFLFEYFSETQRNKGNFPGRFSGRQFSNSRSEMNVSTLELGDSALYLCASSLGADMNTEAFFGQGTRLTVV.

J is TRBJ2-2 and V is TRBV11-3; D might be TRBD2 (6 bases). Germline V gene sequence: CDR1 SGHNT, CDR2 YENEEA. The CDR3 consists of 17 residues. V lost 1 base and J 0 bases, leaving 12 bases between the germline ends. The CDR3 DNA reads TGTGCCAGCAGCTTAGGTGGGACTCCCGCGAACACCGGGGAGCTGTTTTTT. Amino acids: CASSLGGTPANTGELFF.

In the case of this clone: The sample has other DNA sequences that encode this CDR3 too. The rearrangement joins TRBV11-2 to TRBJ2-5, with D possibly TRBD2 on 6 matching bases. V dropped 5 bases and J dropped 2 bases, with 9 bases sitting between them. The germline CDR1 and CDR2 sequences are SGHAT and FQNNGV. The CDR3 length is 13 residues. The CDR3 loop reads CASSPGSQETQYF. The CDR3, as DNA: TGTGCCAGCAGCCCCGGGAGTCAAGAGACCCAGTACTTC.

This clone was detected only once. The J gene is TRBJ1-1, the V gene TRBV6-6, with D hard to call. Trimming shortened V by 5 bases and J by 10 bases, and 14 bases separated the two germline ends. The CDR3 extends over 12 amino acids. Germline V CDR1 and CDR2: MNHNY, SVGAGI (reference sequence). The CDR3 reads CASSTGSYRAFF. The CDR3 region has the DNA TGTGCCAGCAGTACGGGGAGTTATCGAGCTTTCTTT.

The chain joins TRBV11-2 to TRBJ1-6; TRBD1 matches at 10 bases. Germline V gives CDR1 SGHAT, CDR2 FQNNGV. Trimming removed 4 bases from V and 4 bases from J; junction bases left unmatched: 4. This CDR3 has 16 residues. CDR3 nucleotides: TGTGCCAGCAGCTGGTCGGACAGGGGGTATAATTCACCCCTCCACTTT. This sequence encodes CASSWSDRGYNSPLHF.

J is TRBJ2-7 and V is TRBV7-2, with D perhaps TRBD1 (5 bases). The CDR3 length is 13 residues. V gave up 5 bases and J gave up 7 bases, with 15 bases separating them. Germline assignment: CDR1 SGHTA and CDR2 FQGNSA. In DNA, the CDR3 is TGTGCCAGCAGCGTCACTGCAGGGAATGAGCAGTACTTC. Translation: CASSVTAGNEQYF.

This chain's CDR3 is CASSGYPSTLAGYTF. The CDR3, as DNA: TGTGCCAGCAGTGGATATCCGTCGACCTTGGCCGGCTACACCTTC. The chain combines TRBV2 with TRBJ1-2; D not resolved. Trimming left V 4 bases short and J 8 bases short, with 20 bases between. Germline CDR1 reads SNHLY; CDR2 reads FYNNEI. This CDR3 spans 15 amino acids. Full variable domain (rest looked up from reference TRBV2 and TRBJ1-2): EPEVTQTPSHQVTQMGQEVILRCVPISNHLYFYWYRQILGQKVEFLVSFYNNEISEKSEIFDDQFSVERPDGSNFTLKIRSTKLEDSAMYFCASSGYPSTLAGYTFGSGTRLTVV.

CDR3 protein: CASSIVSNMADTQYF. The CDR3 nucleotides are TGTGCCAGTAGTATAGTATCGAATATGGCAGATACGCAGTATTTT. The chain links TRBV19 to TRBJ2-3; D is ambiguous. The V end was cut by 1 base, the J end by 4 bases, with 12 bases between. The CDR3 is 15 amino acids. Germline V gives CDR1 LNHDA, CDR2 SQIVND (reference sequence).

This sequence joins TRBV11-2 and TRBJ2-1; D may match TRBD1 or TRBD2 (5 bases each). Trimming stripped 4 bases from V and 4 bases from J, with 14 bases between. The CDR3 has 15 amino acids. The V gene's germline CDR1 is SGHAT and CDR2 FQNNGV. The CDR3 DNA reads TGTGCCAGCAGCTGGACCGGGACGTTATACAATGAGCAGTTCTTC. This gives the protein CASSWTGTLYNEQFF.

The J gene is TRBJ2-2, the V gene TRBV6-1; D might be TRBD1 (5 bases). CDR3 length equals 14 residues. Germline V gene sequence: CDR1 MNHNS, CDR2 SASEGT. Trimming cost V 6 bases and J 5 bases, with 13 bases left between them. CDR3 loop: CASRVQVQTGELFF. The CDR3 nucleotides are TGTGCCAGCAGGGTACAGGTGCAGACCGGGGAGCTGTTTTTT.